The next 25 T cell receptor beta chains were all read from a single sample in a study of a mutant IDH1 vaccine in newly diagnosed glioma. No antigen has been identified for these receptors. Sample time point: week 35, safety follow-up. Doses consisted of 300 ug of mutant IDH1 20-mer peptide each, paired with topical imiquimod. The data were produced by immunoSEQ multiplex PCR, yet TCRdb's version contains in-frame clones alone and is incomplete. Of some 58,000 clones listed, 80% to 90% are singletons. Sequencing used PBMCs, obtained from a glioma patient whose treatment included an IDH1 peptide vaccine. The receptors were sampled from a man between 35 and 55 years old with glioma.

The chain recombines TRBV4-3 with TRBJ1-3; TRBD1 is a possible D gene (5 bases). This CDR3 is built from 16 residues. Germline CDR1 is LGHNA and CDR2 is YSLEER. V was shortened by 1 base and J by 4 bases, with 14 bases between the two germline ends. The CDR3 DNA sequence: TGCGCCAGCAGCCAAGTTCCCGGGACCGTGGGAAACACCATATATTTT. It specifies CASSQVPGTVGNTIYF.

This clone was observed a single time. The V and J genes are TRBV7-2 and TRBJ2-1, with D perhaps matching TRBD1 or TRBD2 (5 bases each). Between the trimmed V and J ends, which lost 1 base and 0 bases, there was a span of 13 bases. CDR1 is SGHTA, CDR2 FQGNSA, per germline. The CDR3 extends over 17 amino acids. CDR3 protein: CASSLVWAGSSYNEQFF. The CDR3 coding sequence is TGTGCCAGCAGCTTAGTCTGGGCAGGGAGCTCCTACAATGAGCAGTTCTTC. Together with reference TRBV7-2 and TRBJ2-1, the CDR3 gives the full variable domain: GAGVSQSPSNKVTEKGKDVELRCDPISGHTALYWYRQSLGQGLEFLIYFQGNSAPDKSGLPSDRFSAERTGGSVSTLTIQRTQQEDSAVYLCASSLVWAGSSYNEQFFGPGTRLTVL.

V and J are TRBV28 and TRBJ1-2, with no clear D. This CDR3 spans 12 amino acids. Germline V gene lookup returns CDR1 MDHEN and CDR2 SYDVKM. Trimming cost V 3 bases and J 4 bases, with 6 bases left between them. CDR3 loop: CASSFGSYGYTF. CDR3 sequence (DNA): TGTGCCAGCAGTTTTGGTTCCTATGGCTACACCTTC.

This chain uses TRBV7-2 with TRBJ1-5; D unclear. The germline V gene has CDR1 SGHTA and CDR2 FQGNSA. This CDR3 region has 13 residues. V was clipped by 3 bases and J by 5 bases, with 8 bases between them. The chain's CDR3 is CASSFDEYQPQHF. CDR3 bases: TGTGCCAGCAGCTTCGATGAGTATCAGCCCCAGCATTTT.

The rearrangement uses TRBV15 and TRBJ2-3; TRBD1 aligns across 7 bases. Unmatched junction bases numbered 6, after V lost 1 base and J lost 5 bases. The germline V gene has CDR1 LNHNV and CDR2 YYDKDF (reference sequence). This CDR3 is 15 amino acids long. DNA for the CDR3: TGTGCCACCAGCAGAGTCGACAGGGACATAGATACGCAGTATTTT. Residues: CATSRVDRDIDTQYF. The full variable domain, in which reference TRBV15 and TRBJ2-3 provide the parts outside the CDR3, is DAMVIQNPRYQVTQFGKPVTLSCSQTLNHNVMYWYQQKSSQAPKLLFHYYDKDFNNEADTPDNFQSRRPNTSFCFLDIRSPGLGDTAMYLCATSRVDRDIDTQYFGPGTRLTVL.

This clone counts as medium-sized (0.01 to 0.1%). The genes are TRBV7-9 and TRBJ2-2, with D unclear. This CDR3 has 12 amino acids. V gave up 2 bases and J gave up 7 bases, with 5 bases separating them. Germline V gives CDR1 SEHNR, CDR2 FQNEAQ (reference sequence). CDR3 amino acids: CASSLKVGELFF. CDR3 DNA: TGTGCCAGCAGCTTAAAGGTCGGGGAGCTGTTTTTT.

This rearrangement joins TRBV7-2 to TRBJ2-2; 8 nucleotides agree with TRBD1. CDR1 is SGHTA, CDR2 FQGNSA, per germline. The CDR3 extends over 17 amino acids. J lost 4 bases, V lost 5 bases, and 12 bases had no gene match. The CDR3 reads CASSLHGQGSITGELFF. As DNA, the CDR3 is TGTGCCAGCAGCCTTCACGGACAGGGTTCGATCACCGGGGAGCTGTTTTTT. Variable domain in full (rest from reference TRBV7-2 and TRBJ2-2): GAGVSQSPSNKVTEKGKDVELRCDPISGHTALYWYRQSLGQGLEFLIYFQGNSAPDKSGLPSDRFSAERTGGSVSTLTIQRTQQEDSAVYLCASSLHGQGSITGELFFGEGSRLTVL.

The chain combines TRBV7-6 with TRBJ2-3; D possibly corresponds to TRBD1 (6 bases). CDR3 length: 15 residues. Germline CDR1 SGHVS, CDR2 FNYEAQ. V was trimmed by 3 bases and J by 0 bases, leaving 10 bases between them. The DNA for the CDR3 is TGTGCCAGCAGCTTCAGACAGGCAAGCACAGATACGCAGTATTTT. This translates into CASSFRQASTDTQYF.

This chain connects TRBV5-1 to TRBJ1-4, with 9 bases identical to TRBD1. V shed 0 bases and J 5 bases; nucleotides not matched to a gene: 2. The germline V gene encodes CDR1 SGHRS and CDR2 YFSETQ. This CDR3 has 15 amino acids. CDR3 nucleotide sequence: TGCGCCAGCAGCTTGGGGGGGACAGGGAATGAAAAACTGTTTTTT. Protein product: CASSLGGTGNEKLFF. Together with reference TRBV5-1 and TRBJ1-4, the CDR3 gives the full variable domain: KAGVTQTPRYLIKTRGQQVTLSCSPISGHRSVSWYQQTPGQGLQFLFEYFSETQRNKGNFPGRFSGRQFSNSRSEMNVSTLELGDSALYLCASSLGGTGNEKLFFGSGTQLSVL.

This clone is medium-sized by share. The chain carries TRBV5-1 and TRBJ1-1; D unclear. The V gene's germline CDR1 is SGHRS and CDR2 YFSETQ. CDR3 size: 14 residues. V was shortened by 4 bases and J by 5 bases, with 15 bases between the two germline ends. The CDR3 reads CASSGVSRETEAFF. For the CDR3, the DNA is TGCGCCAGCAGCGGAGTATCGAGGGAAACTGAAGCTTTCTTT.

This chain connects TRBV10-3 to TRBJ2-1; 11 bases are shared with TRBD2. The V and J ends lost 5 bases and 1 base, in that order; junction bases with no gene match: 1. CDR1 and CDR2 (germline): ENHRY, SYGVKD. CDR3 size: 15 residues. The CDR3 region is CAISPSGGSYNEQFF. DNA for the CDR3: TGTGCCATCAGTCCTAGCGGGGGGTCCTACAATGAGCAGTTCTTC.

The V call is TRBV10-1, the J call TRBJ2-3; 11 positions agree with TRBD2. Trimming removed 0 bases from V and 5 bases from J; junction bases left unmatched: 4. The CDR3 contains 16 residues. CDR1 and CDR2 from the germline V gene are WNHNN and SYGVQD (reference sequence). This chain's CDR3 is CASSESGTSGQDTQYF. CDR3 bases: TGCGCCAGCAGTGAGTCGGGGACTAGCGGCCAAGATACGCAGTATTTT.

V is TRBV10-3 and J is TRBJ2-3, with 11 bases aligning to TRBD2. V lost 6 bases to trimming and J lost 2 bases; unmatched junction nucleotides: 10. CDR1 is ENHRY and CDR2 is SYGVKD in the germline V gene. The CDR3 covers 17 residues. CDR3 residues: CAIRPLAGGSPTDTQYF. The CDR3, as DNA: TGTGCCATCAGGCCGCTAGCGGGAGGATCCCCCACAGATACGCAGTATTTT.

This chain joins TRBV14 and TRBJ2-3; TRBD1 might be the D (6 bases). Germline loops: CDR1 SGHDN, CDR2 FVKESK. The CDR3 runs 15 residues. V was clipped by 5 bases and J by 0 bases, with 12 bases between them. CDR3 residues: CASSRVTGSTDTQYF. CDR3 DNA: TGTGCCAGCAGCAGGGTTACAGGGAGCACAGATACGCAGTATTTT.

The V call is TRBV28, the J call TRBJ2-1, with a tentative D call TRBD2 (6 bases). Germline V gives CDR1 MDHEN, CDR2 SYDVKM. This CDR3 has 16 amino acids. V was shortened by 5 bases and J by 1 base, with 15 bases between the two germline ends. CDR3 loop: CASSPLGRGSYNEQFF. CDR3 nucleotide sequence: TGTGCCAGCAGTCCGTTAGGGCGGGGATCCTACAATGAGCAGTTCTTC.

V gene TRBV21-1 combines with J gene TRBJ1-1. TRBV21-1 is a pseudogene. The CDR3 runs to 17 residues. This chain's CDR3 is CASSIPLSGGLNTEAFF. The CDR3 DNA sequence: TGTGCCAGCTCGATTCCCCTTTCGGGAGGATTGAACACTGAAGCTTTCTTT.

J is TRBJ2-1 and V is TRBV11-2; 10 positions agree with TRBD2. J gave up 3 bases and V 0 bases, and 2 bases lay outside the gene matches. CDR3 length: 16 amino acids. Per germline, CDR1 SGHAT and CDR2 FQNNGV. In nucleotides, the CDR3 is TGTGCCAGCAGCTTAGAAGCGGGAGGGTTCTACAATGAGCAGTTCTTC. Translation gives CASSLEAGGFYNEQFF.

A few counts support this clone. The chain recombines TRBV4-3 with TRBJ2-2; D is unclear. Germline V gene sequence: CDR1 LGHNA, CDR2 YSLEER. V lost 2 bases and J 6 bases, leaving 4 bases between the germline ends. The CDR3 covers 12 residues. CDR3 amino acids: CASSQWAGELFF. In DNA, the CDR3 is TGCGCCAGCAGCCAATGGGCCGGGGAGCTGTTTTTT.

This chain joins TRBV19 and TRBJ2-7; D may be TRBD1 or TRBD2 (5 bases each). V lost 4 bases, J lost 5 bases, and 15 bases lay in between. Germline V gene data show CDR1 as LNHDA and CDR2 as SQIVND (reference sequence). CDR3 size: 14 residues. DNA for the CDR3: TGTGCCAGTAGTAGAATGGGACGGATCAACGAGCAGTACTTC. Its protein product is CASSRMGRINEQYF.

This clone was seen a single time. The rearrangement links TRBV5-5 to TRBJ2-7; D possibly corresponds to TRBD1 (6 bases). Germline CDR1 reads SGHKS; CDR2 reads YYEKEE (reference sequence). The CDR3 is made up of 12 amino acids. The V gene lost 4 bases and the J gene lost 2 bases, with 7 bases spanning the gap. The CDR3 nucleotides are TGTGCCAGCAGCACAGGGACCTACGAGCAGTACTTC. Its translation is CASSTGTYEQYF.

This chain uses TRBV28 with TRBJ2-7, with no clear D. Germline lookup yields CDR1 MDHEN and CDR2 SYDVKM. Trimming left V 3 bases short and J 5 bases short, with 17 bases between. The CDR3 spans 15 residues. CDR3 bases: TGTGCCAGCAGTTTGGGCCGATTAAAAACCCACGAGCAGTACTTC. It specifies CASSLGRLKTHEQYF.

The chain uses TRBV10-1 and TRBJ2-1; 13 bases agree with TRBD2. This CDR3 comprises 19 residues. Germline V gene lookup returns CDR1 WNHNN and CDR2 SYGVQD (reference sequence). V dropped 0 bases and J dropped 7; count of bases not matched to a gene: 12. The CDR3 region is CASSESLGLAGPGTNEQFF. The CDR3 DNA reads TGCGCCAGCAGTGAGTCGTTGGGACTAGCGGGGCCGGGTACGAATGAGCAGTTCTTC.

The chain employs TRBV2 and TRBJ2-7; TRBD1 matches 8 bases. This CDR3 has 14 amino acids. The trim removed 5 bases at V and 2 bases at J, leaving 5 bases unmatched. From germline, CDR1 is SNHLY and CDR2 FYNNEI. The CDR3 coding sequence is TGTGCCAGCAGTTGGCAGGGGGCGACCTACGAGCAGTACTTC. The encoded protein is CASSWQGATYEQYF.

The chain recombines TRBV9 with TRBJ2-7; TRBD2 matches 11 bases. There are 16 residues in the CDR3. CDR1 and CDR2 from the germline V gene are SGDLS and YYNGEE. V was clipped by 4 bases and J by 2 bases; unmatched bases: 8. The CDR3 is CASSPPGTSGPYEQYF. The DNA of the CDR3 is TGTGCCAGCAGCCCCCCCGGGACTAGCGGCCCCTACGAGCAGTACTTC.

The J gene is TRBJ2-7, the V gene TRBV7-9; D unclear. V dropped 5 bases and J dropped 6 bases, with 11 bases sitting between them. This CDR3 is 12 amino acids long. Per the germline V gene, CDR1 is SEHNR and CDR2 is FQNEAQ (reference sequence). The CDR3 reads CASSDSRGEQYF. The CDR3 nucleotides are TGTGCCAGCAGCGATTCCCGCGGCGAGCAGTACTTC.